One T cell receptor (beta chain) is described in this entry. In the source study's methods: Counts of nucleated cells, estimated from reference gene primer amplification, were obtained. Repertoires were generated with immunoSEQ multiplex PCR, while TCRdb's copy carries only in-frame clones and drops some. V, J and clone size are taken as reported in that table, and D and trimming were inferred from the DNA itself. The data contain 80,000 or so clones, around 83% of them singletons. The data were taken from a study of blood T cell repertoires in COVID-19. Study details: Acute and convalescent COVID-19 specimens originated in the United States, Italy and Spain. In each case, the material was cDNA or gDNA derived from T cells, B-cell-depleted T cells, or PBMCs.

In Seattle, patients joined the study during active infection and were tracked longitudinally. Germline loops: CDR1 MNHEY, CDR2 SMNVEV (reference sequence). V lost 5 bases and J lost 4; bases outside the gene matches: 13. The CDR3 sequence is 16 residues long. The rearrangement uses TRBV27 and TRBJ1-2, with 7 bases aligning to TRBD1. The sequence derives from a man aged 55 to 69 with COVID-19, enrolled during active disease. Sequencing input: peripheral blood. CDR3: CASSPDLRGHGYGYTF. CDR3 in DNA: TGTGCCAGCAGTCCCGACCTAAGGGGGCATGGCTATGGCTACACCTTC.